This TCR beta chain came from a study of blood T cells in healthy people across ages. A second about 6 to 12 cycle PCR used barcoded and J-beta primers. Each single sample gave us at least 2.5 million CDR3-containing paired-end reads. TCRdb redid the calling of the 5' RACE reads with MiXCR, one entry per CDR3 protein. Seen here are 1.5 million to 1.9 million distinct CDR3 sequences, less than 45% observed once, and the top ten hold 4%. The V gene's germline CDR1 is SGHRS and CDR2 YFSETQ. The CDR3 totals 15 residues. V lost 2 bases, J lost 2 bases, and 12 bases lay in between. The sample consisted of blood. This receptor was obtained from a woman aged 18 to 35 in good health. The J gene is TRBJ2-3, the V gene TRBV5-1; D not certain. CDR3 loop: CASSFWAPTTDTQYF. Here the CDR3 DNA reads TGCGCCAGCAGCTTTTGGGCCCCCACCACAGATACGCAGTATTTT.